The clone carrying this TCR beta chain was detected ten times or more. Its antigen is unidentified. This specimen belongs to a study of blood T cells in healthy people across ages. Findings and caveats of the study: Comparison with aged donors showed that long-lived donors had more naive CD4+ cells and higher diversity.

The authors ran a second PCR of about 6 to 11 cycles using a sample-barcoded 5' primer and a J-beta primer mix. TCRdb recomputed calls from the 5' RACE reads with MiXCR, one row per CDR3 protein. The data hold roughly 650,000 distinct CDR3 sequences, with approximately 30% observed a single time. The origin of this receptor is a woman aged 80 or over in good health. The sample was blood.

The CDR3 nucleotides read TGTGCCAGCAGCGTTTCGTTAGGGACTGCCTACGAGCAGTACTTC. Amino acid sequence: CASSVSLGTAYEQYF. This chain connects TRBV9 to TRBJ2-7; possibly TRBD2 for D (6 bases). The CDR3 extends over 15 amino acids. Germline V gene lookup returns CDR1 SGDLS and CDR2 YYNGEE. Deletions cut 2 bases from V and 2 bases from J, with 14 bases between.